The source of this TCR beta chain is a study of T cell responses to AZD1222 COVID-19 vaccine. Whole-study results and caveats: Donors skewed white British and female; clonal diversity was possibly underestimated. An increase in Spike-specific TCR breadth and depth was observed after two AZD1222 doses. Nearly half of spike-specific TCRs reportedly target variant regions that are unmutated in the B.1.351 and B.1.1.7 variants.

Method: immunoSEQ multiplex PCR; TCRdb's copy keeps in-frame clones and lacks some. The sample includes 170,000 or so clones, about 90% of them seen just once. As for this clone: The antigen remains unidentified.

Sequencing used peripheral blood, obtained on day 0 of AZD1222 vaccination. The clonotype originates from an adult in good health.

The CDR3 region has the DNA TGTGCCAGCAGCTGGGACAGACAGGTCTATACGCAGTATTTT. It encodes CASSWDRQVYTQYF. The rearrangement joins TRBV5-4 to TRBJ2-3; 7 positions match TRBD1. This CDR3 has 14 residues. The V and J ends lost 3 bases and 7 bases, in that order; junction bases with no gene match: 8. Per the germline V gene, CDR1 is SGHNT and CDR2 is YYREEE (reference sequence).